Listed here are 19 T cell receptor beta chains from one sample, sequenced in a study of shared clonotypes between healthy human individuals. Some clones are missing from TCRdb's copy, which holds only in-frame ones; the method was immunoSEQ multiplex PCR. This table has roughly 1,000,000 clones, about 84% appearing once. Sequencing was carried out using memory CD4+ T cells from PBMCs. The subset was: CD45RA-negative fraction. Receptor source: a man younger than 30 in good health. Some clones in this sample may be carry-over from other donors' samples.

V gene TRBV6-5 combines with J gene TRBJ2-3; 14 bases agree with TRBD2. This CDR3 is 14 amino acids long. After removal of 7 bases from V and 8 bases from J, the junction contained 5 bases not matched to a gene. Germline CDR1 is MNHEY and CDR2 is SVGAGI. Written as DNA, the CDR3 is TGTGCCAGCAAACCGGGACTAGCGGGAGCTACGCAGTATTTT. This translates into CASKPGLAGATQYF.

The table lists this clone with many counts. The V and J genes are TRBV5-1 and TRBJ2-2; D may be TRBD2 (6 bases). Germline assignment: CDR1 SGHRS and CDR2 YFSETQ. Trimming left V 0 bases short and J 1 base short, with 10 bases between. The CDR3 is made up of 16 amino acids. CDR3 sequence reads: CASSLAGGVNTGELFF. CDR3 coding DNA: TGCGCCAGCAGCTTGGCTGGCGGGGTGAACACCGGGGAGCTGTTTTTT.

This CDR3 reads CASSGNPGGLAAYEQYF. As DNA, the CDR3 is TGTGCCAGCAGCGGGAATCCCGGGGGACTAGCGGCCTACGAGCAGTACTTC. The chain has TRBV5-6 and TRBJ2-7; 11 nucleotides align to TRBD2. The germline CDR1 and CDR2 sequences are SGHDT and YYEEEE. The CDR3 runs 17 residues. V lost 4 bases, J lost 2 bases, and 11 bases stayed unmatched.

This chain links TRBV28 with TRBJ2-1; D possibly uses TRBD1 or TRBD2 (5 bases each). There are 14 residues in the CDR3. Germline V gene sequence: CDR1 MDHEN, CDR2 SYDVKM. V was shortened by 8 bases and J by 4 bases, with 15 bases between the two germline ends. The CDR3 sequence is CASFEGPSYNEQFF. DNA for the CDR3: TGTGCCAGCTTCGAGGGGCCCTCATACAATGAGCAGTTCTTC.

Regarding this clone: A much more abundant neighbour one base away suggests this may be a read error. The sample holds other DNA sequences that translate to the same CDR3. This sequence joins TRBV7-9 and TRBJ1-1, with D hard to call. Germline-derived CDR1 and CDR2 are SEHNR and FQNEAQ (reference sequence). This CDR3 contains 13 residues. The V end was cut by 1 base, the J end by 0 bases, with 3 bases between. The CDR3 coding sequence is TGTGCCAGCAGCTTAGGCATGAACACTGAAGCTTTCTTT. Its translation is CASSLGMNTEAFF.

This chain uses TRBV29-1 with TRBJ2-1, with TRBD2 as a possible D gene (6 bases). Looked up from germline, CDR1 is SQVTM and CDR2 is ANQGSEA. CDR3 length equals 11 residues. The germline V and J ends were trimmed by 4 bases and 8 bases, with 9 bases remaining between them. Here the CDR3 reads CSVGDWDEQFF. The CDR3 nucleotides read TGCAGCGTTGGGGACTGGGATGAGCAGTTCTTC.

This clone was recorded a few times. The chain recombines TRBV4-2 with TRBJ1-2, with a tentative D call TRBD1 (6 bases). Trimming took off 3 bases at V and 7 bases at J, with 9 bases between the two ends. Looked up from germline, CDR1 is LGHNA and CDR2 is YNFKEQ. This CDR3 region has 12 residues. This CDR3 is CASSHTGIGYTF. The CDR3 DNA reads as TGTGCCAGCAGCCACACAGGGATTGGCTACACCTTC.

This clone was observed a few times. The rearrangement joins TRBV27 to TRBJ2-1, with TRBD2 identical over 9 bases. V lost 9 bases, J lost 8 bases, and 14 bases stayed unmatched. Germline values: CDR1 MNHEY, CDR2 SMNVEV (reference sequence). The CDR3 has 15 amino acids. CDR3 DNA: TGTGCCAGTACCCTTGGCGCTAGCGGGATCTATGAGCAGTTCTTC. Its protein product is CASTLGASGIYEQFF.

The chain combines TRBV28 with TRBJ1-1; a possible D gene is TRBD1 (5 bases). Trimming took 3 bases from V and 0 from J, leaving 14 bases between them. CDR3 length equals 16 residues. In germline, CDR1 is MDHEN, CDR2 SYDVKM. As DNA, the CDR3 is TGTGCCAGCAGTTTGGGCCCGGGACGGTTGAACACTGAAGCTTTCTTT. Translation gives CASSLGPGRLNTEAFF.

The chain couples TRBV7-2 to TRBJ2-7; 8 nucleotides match TRBD2. The junction had 12 bases not matched to a gene; V was cut back by 7 bases and J by 4 bases. The germline gives CDR1 SGHTA, CDR2 FQGNSA. This CDR3 comprises 15 residues. Here the CDR3 DNA reads TGTGCCAGCAAAAACGGACAAGCGGGAGCATACGAGCAGTACTTC. The encoded protein is CASKNGQAGAYEQYF.

CDR3 DNA sequence: TGTGCCAGCAGTTTAAACCGGGAGATAGAGGCTCCGTACTTC. It yields the protein CASSLNREIEAPYF. This rearrangement joins TRBV2 to TRBJ2-7; D is possibly TRBD2 (6 bases). Germline CDR1 and CDR2: SNHLY and FYNNEI. The CDR3 has 14 residues. The ends were cut back, 5 bases at V and 12 bases at J, with 23 bases in the middle.

The rearrangement uses TRBV4-3 and TRBJ2-3; 7 bases fit TRBD2. This CDR3 has 16 residues. Germline V gene data show CDR1 as LGHNA and CDR2 as YSLEER. V gave up 4 bases and J gave up 7 bases; unmatched junction bases: 14. DNA for the CDR3: TGCGCCAGCAGCCGCCATGATGCGGGGGTAGTAAATACGCAGTATTTT. Its translation: CASSRHDAGVVNTQYF.

V and J are TRBV11-2 and TRBJ1-2; 7 nucleotides match TRBD1. Germline V gene sequence: CDR1 SGHAT, CDR2 FQNNGV. V dropped 5 bases and J dropped 4; count of bases not matched to a gene: 7. The CDR3 loop spans 14 amino acids. The CDR3 is CASSQTGPGYGYTF. The CDR3 DNA follows: TGTGCCAGCAGCCAGACAGGGCCTGGCTATGGCTACACCTTC.

The chain joins TRBV6-1 to TRBJ1-1, with TRBD1 identical over 7 bases. Germline loops: CDR1 MNHNS, CDR2 SASEGT. Germline trimming cut 5 bases from V and 7 bases from J; bases unmatched to any gene: 7. The CDR3 extends over 13 amino acids. CDR3 in amino acids: CASSPLRTGEAFF. In DNA form, the CDR3 reads TGTGCCAGCAGTCCCCTTAGGACAGGTGAAGCTTTCTTT.

This chain links TRBV11-1 with TRBJ2-1; perhaps TRBD2 as D (5 bases). Trimming removed 0 bases at V and 0 bases at J, with 6 bases between. This CDR3 has 15 amino acids. In germline, CDR1 is SGHAT, CDR2 FQDESV (reference sequence). CDR3 coding DNA: TGTGCCAGCAGCTTAGCTAGCGCCTCCTACAATGAGCAGTTCTTC. Protein product: CASSLASASYNEQFF.

About this clone: This sequence may be a read error, since a much larger clone differs from it by one base. This rearrangement joins TRBV9 to TRBJ2-3; 7 bases fit TRBD2. Trimming cost V 0 bases and J 3 bases; bases outside gene matches: 1. CDR1 SGDLS and CDR2 YYNGEE come from the germline V gene. This CDR3 spans 14 amino acids. The CDR3 loop is CASSVGLATDTQYF. The CDR3 DNA sequence: TGTGCCAGCAGCGTAGGACTAGCAACAGATACGCAGTATTTT.

The chain uses TRBV5-1 and TRBJ2-5; 11 bases are a match to TRBD2. The V segment lost 4 bases and the J segment 3 bases; nucleotides outside the gene matches: 5. The CDR3 is 15 amino acids. Germline V gene data show CDR1 as SGHRS and CDR2 as YFSETQ. The CDR3 region is CASSGGTSGEETQYF. CDR3 nucleotide sequence: TGCGCCAGCAGCGGGGGGACTAGCGGTGAAGAGACCCAGTACTTC. The full variable domain, with the rest looked up from reference TRBV5-1 and TRBJ2-5, is KAGVTQTPRYLIKTRGQQVTLSCSPISGHRSVSWYQQTPGQGLQFLFEYFSETQRNKGNFPGRFSGRQFSNSRSEMNVSTLELGDSALYLCASSGGTSGEETQYFGPGTRLLVL.

The chain combines TRBV29-1 with TRBJ2-7, with D perhaps TRBD2 (5 bases). The CDR3 runs 12 residues. Germline CDR1 is SQVTM and CDR2 is ANQGSEA. V was cut by 4 bases and J by 2 bases, with 9 bases left in between. The CDR3 bases are TGCAGCGTTGGGCTAGCAGCCTACGAGCAGTACTTC. Its translation: CSVGLAAYEQYF.

This sequence joins TRBV7-9 and TRBJ1-2; D might be TRBD1 (6 bases). Germline V lookup: CDR1 SEHNR, CDR2 FQNEAQ (reference sequence). The CDR3 totals 15 residues. The V and J ends lost 2 bases and 8 bases respectively, with 18 bases between them. The CDR3 loop is CASSLFDEGTGGYTF. DNA of the CDR3: TGTGCCAGCAGCTTATTTGATGAGGGAACAGGGGGCTACACCTTC.